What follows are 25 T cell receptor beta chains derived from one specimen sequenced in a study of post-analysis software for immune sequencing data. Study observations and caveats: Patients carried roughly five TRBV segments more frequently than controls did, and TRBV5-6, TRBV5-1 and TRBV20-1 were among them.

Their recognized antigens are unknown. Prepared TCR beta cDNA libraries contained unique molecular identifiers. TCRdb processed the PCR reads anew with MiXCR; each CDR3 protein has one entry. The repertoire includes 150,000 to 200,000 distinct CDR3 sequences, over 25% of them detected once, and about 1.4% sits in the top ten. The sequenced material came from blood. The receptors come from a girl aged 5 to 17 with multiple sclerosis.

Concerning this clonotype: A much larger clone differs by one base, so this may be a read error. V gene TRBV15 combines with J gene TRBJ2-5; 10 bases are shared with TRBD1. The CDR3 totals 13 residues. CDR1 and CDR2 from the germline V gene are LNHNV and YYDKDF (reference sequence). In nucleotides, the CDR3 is TGTGTCACCAGCCGGACAGGGGGAGAGACCCAGTACTTC. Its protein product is CVTSRTGGETQYF. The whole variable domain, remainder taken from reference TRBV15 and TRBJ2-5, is DAMVIQNPRYQVTQFGKPVTLSCSQTLNHNVMYWYQQKSSQAPKLLFHYYDKDFNNEADTPDNFQSRRPNTSFCFLDIRSPGLGDTAMYLCVTSRTGGETQYFGPGTRLLVL.

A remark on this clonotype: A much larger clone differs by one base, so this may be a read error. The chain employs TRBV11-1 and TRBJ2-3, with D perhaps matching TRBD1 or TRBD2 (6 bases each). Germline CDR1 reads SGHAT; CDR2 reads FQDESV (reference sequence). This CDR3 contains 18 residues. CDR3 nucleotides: TGTGCCTGCAGCCACGGGGGCTGGGGGGAGAAAAGCACAGATACGCAGTATTTT. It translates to CACSHGGWGEKSTDTQYF.

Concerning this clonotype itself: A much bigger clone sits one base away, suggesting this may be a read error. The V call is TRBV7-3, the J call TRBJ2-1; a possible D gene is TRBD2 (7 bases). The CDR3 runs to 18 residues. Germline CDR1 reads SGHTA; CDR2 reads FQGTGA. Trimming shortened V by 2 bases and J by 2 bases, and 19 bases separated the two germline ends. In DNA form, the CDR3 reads TGTGCCAGCAGCTTAGAACTTCGAGGGGGGGCCCCCTACAATGAGCAGTTCTTC. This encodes CASSLELRGGAPYNEQFF.

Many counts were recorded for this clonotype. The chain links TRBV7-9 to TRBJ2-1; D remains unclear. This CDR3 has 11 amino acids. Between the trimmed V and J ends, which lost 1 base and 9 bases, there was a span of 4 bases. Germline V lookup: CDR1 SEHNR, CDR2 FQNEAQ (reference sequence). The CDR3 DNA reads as TGTGCCAGCAGCTTAGAAAGTGAGCAGTTCTTC. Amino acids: CASSLESEQFF.

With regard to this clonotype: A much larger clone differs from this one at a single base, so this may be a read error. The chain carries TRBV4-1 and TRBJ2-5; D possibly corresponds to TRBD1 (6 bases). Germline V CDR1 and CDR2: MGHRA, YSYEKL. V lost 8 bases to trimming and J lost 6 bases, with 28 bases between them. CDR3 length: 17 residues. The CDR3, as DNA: TGCGCCAGCGGCCCCGATGGCGCCTTGGACAGTGGGAAGACCCAGTACTTC. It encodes CASGPDGALDSGKTQYF.

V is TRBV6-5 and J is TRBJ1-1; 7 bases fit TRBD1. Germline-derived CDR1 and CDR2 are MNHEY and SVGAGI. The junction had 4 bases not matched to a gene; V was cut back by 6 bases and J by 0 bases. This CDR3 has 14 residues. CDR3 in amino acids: CASSRDSMNTEAFF. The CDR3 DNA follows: TGTGCCAGCAGCAGGGACAGTATGAACACTGAAGCTTTCTTT.

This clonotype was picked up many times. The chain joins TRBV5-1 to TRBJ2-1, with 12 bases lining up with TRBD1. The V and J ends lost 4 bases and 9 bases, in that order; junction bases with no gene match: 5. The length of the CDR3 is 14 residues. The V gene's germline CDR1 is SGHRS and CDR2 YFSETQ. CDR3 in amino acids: CASSGGQGAREQFF. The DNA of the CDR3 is TGCGCCAGCAGCGGGGGACAGGGGGCCCGTGAGCAGTTCTTC.

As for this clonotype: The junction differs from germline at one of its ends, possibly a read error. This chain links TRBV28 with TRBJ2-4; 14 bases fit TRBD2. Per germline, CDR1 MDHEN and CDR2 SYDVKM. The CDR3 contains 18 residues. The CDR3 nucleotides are TGTGTCAGCAGTGCGGGACTAGCGGGAGCTTTAATCAAAAACATTCAGTACTTC. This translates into CVSSAGLAGALIKNIQYF.

Here the CDR3 reads CASSHTRTGIYEQYF. The CDR3 DNA follows: TGCGCCAGCAGCCACACGCGGACAGGAATCTACGAGCAGTACTTC. The chain carries TRBV4-1 and TRBJ2-5; TRBD1 agrees at 7 bases. The J call is in doubt because the DNA end fits TRBJ2-7 better. The CDR3 is 15 residues long. CDR1 is MGHRA and CDR2 is YSYEKL in the germline V gene.

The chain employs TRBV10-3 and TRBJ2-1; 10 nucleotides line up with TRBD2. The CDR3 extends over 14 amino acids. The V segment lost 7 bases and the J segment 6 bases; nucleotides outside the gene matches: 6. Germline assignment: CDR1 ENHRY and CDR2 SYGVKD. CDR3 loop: CAITSSGSGNEQFF. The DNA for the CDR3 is TGTGCCATCACTTCTAGCGGGAGTGGCAATGAGCAGTTCTTC.

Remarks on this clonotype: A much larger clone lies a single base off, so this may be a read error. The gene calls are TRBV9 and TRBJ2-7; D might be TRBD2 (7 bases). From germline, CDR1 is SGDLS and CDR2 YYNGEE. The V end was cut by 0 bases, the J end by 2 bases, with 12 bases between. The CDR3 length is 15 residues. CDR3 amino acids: CASSVEGGMAYEQYF. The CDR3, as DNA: TGTGCCAGCAGCGTAGAGGGGGGGATGGCCTACGAGCAGTACTTC.

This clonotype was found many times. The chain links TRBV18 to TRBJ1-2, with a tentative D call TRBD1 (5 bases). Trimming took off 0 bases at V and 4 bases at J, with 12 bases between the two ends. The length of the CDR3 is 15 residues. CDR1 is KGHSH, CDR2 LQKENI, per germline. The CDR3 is CASSPPGPPGYGYTF. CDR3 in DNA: TGTGCCAGCTCACCACCGGGACCCCCAGGCTATGGCTACACCTTC.

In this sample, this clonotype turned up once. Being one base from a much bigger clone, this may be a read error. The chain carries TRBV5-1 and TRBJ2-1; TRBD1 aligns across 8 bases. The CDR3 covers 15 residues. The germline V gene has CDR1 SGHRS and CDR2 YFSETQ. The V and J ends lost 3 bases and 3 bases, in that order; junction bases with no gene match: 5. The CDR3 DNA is TGCGCCAGCAGCTCTACAGGGGGTGTCTACAATGAGCAGTTCTTC. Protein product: CASSSTGGVYNEQFF.

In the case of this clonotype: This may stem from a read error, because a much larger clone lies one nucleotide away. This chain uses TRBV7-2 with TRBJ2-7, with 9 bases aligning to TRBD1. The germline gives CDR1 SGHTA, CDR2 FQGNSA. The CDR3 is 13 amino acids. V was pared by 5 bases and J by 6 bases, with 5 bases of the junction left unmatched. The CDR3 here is CASSQGQGREQYF. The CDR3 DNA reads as TGTGCCAGCAGCCAGGGACAGGGACGCGAGCAGTACTTC.

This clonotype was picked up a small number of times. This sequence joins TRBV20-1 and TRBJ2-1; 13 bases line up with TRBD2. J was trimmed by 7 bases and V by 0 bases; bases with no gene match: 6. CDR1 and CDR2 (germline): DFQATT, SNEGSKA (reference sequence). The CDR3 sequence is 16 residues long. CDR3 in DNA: TGCAGTGCTAGAGATCTGGGACTAGCGGGAAGGAATGAGCAGTTCTTC. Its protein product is CSARDLGLAGRNEQFF.

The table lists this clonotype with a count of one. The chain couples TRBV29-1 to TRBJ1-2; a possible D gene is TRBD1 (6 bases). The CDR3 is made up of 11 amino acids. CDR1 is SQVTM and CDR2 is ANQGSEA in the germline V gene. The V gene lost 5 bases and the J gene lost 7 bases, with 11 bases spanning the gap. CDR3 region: CSVYRDTGYTF. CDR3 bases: TGCAGCGTTTACCGGGACACTGGCTACACCTTC.

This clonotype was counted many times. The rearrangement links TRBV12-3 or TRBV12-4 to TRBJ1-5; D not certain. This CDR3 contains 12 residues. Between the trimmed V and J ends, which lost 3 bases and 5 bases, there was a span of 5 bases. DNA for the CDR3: TGTGCCAGCAGTTTCCTTGATCAGCCCCAGCATTTT. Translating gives CASSFLDQPQHF.

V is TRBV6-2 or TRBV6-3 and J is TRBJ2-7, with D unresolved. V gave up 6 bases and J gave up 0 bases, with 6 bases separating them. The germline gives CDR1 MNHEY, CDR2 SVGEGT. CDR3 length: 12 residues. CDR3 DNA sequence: TGTGCCAGCAGCCGGGTCTCCTACGAGCAGTACTTC. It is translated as CASSRVSYEQYF.

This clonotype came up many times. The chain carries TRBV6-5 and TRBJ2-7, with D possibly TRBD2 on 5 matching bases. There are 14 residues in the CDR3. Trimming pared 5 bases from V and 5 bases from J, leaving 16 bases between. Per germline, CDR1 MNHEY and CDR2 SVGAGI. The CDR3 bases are TGTGCCAGCAGTGACTGGACGGGAAGCCACGAGCAGTACTTC. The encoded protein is CASSDWTGSHEQYF.

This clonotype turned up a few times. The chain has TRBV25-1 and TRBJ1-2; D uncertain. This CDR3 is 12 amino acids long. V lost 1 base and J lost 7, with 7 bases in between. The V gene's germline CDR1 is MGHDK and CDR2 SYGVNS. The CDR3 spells CASSEWGGGYTF. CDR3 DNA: TGTGCCAGCAGTGAATGGGGTGGTGGCTACACCTTC.

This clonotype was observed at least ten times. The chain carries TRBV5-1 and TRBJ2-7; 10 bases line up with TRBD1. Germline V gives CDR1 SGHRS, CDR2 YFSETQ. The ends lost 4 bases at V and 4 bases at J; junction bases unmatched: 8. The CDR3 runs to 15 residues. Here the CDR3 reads CASSPGTGVMYEQYF. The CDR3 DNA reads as TGCGCCAGCAGCCCGGGGACAGGGGTGATGTACGAGCAGTACTTC.

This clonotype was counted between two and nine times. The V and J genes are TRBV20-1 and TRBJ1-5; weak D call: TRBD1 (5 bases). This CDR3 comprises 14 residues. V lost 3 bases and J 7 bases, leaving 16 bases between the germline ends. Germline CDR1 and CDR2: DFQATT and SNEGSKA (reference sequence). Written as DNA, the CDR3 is TGCAGTGCTAGGGACGGCGGCAAGGGGCAGCCCCAGCATTTT. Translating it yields CSARDGGKGQPQHF.

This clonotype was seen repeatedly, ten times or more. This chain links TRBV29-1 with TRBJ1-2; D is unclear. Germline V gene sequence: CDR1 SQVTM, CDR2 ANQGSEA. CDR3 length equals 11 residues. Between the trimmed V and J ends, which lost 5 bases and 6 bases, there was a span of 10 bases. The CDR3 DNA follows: TGCAGCGTTTTATACGCGGATGGCTACACCTTC. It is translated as CSVLYADGYTF.

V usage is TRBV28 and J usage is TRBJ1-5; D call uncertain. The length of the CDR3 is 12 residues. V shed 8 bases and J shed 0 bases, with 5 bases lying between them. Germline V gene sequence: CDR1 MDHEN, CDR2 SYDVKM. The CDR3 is CASLNSNQPQHF. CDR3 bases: TGTGCCAGCCTAAATAGCAATCAGCCCCAGCATTTT.

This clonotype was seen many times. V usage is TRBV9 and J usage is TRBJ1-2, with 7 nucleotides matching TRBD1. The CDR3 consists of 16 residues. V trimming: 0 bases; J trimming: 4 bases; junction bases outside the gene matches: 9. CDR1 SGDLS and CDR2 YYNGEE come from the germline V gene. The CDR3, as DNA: TGTGCCAGCAGCGTAGTCCCCGGGACAGTACCCTATGGCTACACCTTC. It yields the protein CASSVVPGTVPYGYTF.